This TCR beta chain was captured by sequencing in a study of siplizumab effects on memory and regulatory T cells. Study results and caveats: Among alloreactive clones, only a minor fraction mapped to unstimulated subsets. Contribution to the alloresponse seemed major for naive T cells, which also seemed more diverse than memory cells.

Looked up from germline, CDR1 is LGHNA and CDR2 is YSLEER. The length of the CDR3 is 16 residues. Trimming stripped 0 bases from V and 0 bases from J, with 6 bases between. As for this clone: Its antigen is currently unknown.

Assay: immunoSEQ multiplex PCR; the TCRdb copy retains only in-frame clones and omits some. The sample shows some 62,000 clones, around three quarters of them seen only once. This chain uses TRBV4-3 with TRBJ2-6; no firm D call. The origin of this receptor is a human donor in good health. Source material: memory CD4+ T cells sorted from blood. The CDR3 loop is CASSQDSLSGANVLTF. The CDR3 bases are TGCGCCAGCAGCCAAGACAGTCTCTCTGGGGCCAACGTCCTGACTTTC.